Each of the 32 T cell receptor beta chains below was sequenced from the same sample in a study of human T cells and chemical hapten exposure. TCRdb fed the RACE reads into MiXCR, producing one record per CDR3 protein. The table shows 80,000 to 100,000 distinct CDR3 sequences, with under 14% occurring only once. This sample's time point: patch test 3, about 24 weeks after DPC sensitization. Treatment meaning: therapeutic diphenylcyclopropenone sensitization with weekly scalp DPC. Specimen: whole blood, collected in connection with sensitization to the hapten diphenylcyclopropenone (DPC). The source is a woman aged 50 to 60 with alopecia areata. Some clones in this sample may be carry-over from other donors' samples.

In regard to this clonotype: This may arise from a read error, as a much more abundant clone is one base away. The chain joins TRBV30 to TRBJ2-7; 8 positions agree with TRBD2. This CDR3 is built from 15 residues. The V segment lost 3 bases and the J segment 5 bases; nucleotides outside the gene matches: 12. Germline loops: CDR1 GTSNPN, CDR2 SVGIG (reference sequence). The CDR3 region has the DNA TGTGCCTGGAGCGCACTAGCGGAAGGGCCGCACGAGCAGTACTTC. The encoded protein is CAWSALAEGPHEQYF.

This clonotype was seen many times. The rearrangement links TRBV7-9 to TRBJ2-7; 9 bases line up with TRBD1. J was trimmed by 0 bases and V by 4 bases; bases with no gene match: 10. This CDR3 spans 17 amino acids. Germline lookup yields CDR1 SEHNR and CDR2 FQNEAQ (reference sequence). The CDR3 DNA follows: TGTGCCAGCAGCTCAAGAAGCGGACAGGGGCTCTCCTACGAGCAGTACTTC. It codes for CASSSRSGQGLSYEQYF.

This clonotype was picked up a small number of times. The chain combines TRBV2 with TRBJ2-1; perhaps TRBD2 as D (5 bases). The CDR3 extends over 15 amino acids. Trimming pared 8 bases from V and 4 bases from J, leaving 18 bases between. Germline V gene sequence: CDR1 SNHLY, CDR2 FYNNEI. The CDR3 nucleotides are TGTGCCAGCGGCTCCGGACTCCCCCATTACAATGAGCAGTTCTTC. This encodes CASGSGLPHYNEQFF.

The J gene is TRBJ1-1, the V gene TRBV6-2 or TRBV6-3; D call uncertain. V lost 8 bases to trimming and J lost 5 bases, with 18 bases between them. CDR1 and CDR2 from the germline V gene are MNHEY and SVGEGT. The CDR3 extends over 14 amino acids. In DNA form, the CDR3 reads TGTGCCAGCCACTTTCAACCCCTGGGAACTGAAGCTTTCTTT. Amino acid sequence: CASHFQPLGTEAFF.

This clonotype was seen many times. The chain carries TRBV18 and TRBJ2-3; tentative D call: TRBD2 (5 bases). The CDR3 loop spans 20 amino acids. V gave up 1 base and J gave up 2 bases, with 25 bases separating them. Germline V gives CDR1 KGHSH, CDR2 LQKENI. The CDR3, as DNA: TGTGCCAGCTCACCACGGGCGATAGCGCCGTATTCCCTAATCACAGATACGCAGTATTTT. The encoded protein is CASSPRAIAPYSLITDTQYF.

The rearrangement joins TRBV29-1 to TRBJ2-2; D is possibly TRBD1 or TRBD2 (5 bases each). CDR3 length equals 14 residues. Trimming stripped 5 bases from V and 9 bases from J, with 19 bases between. Looked up from germline, CDR1 is SQVTM and CDR2 is ANQGSEA. The CDR3 nucleotides read TGCAGCGTTACCCGAGCGGCCCAGGGCCGGGAGCTGTTTTTT. As protein: CSVTRAAQGRELFF.

This clonotype was observed many times. The chain recombines TRBV7-9 with TRBJ2-3, with D possibly being TRBD2 (6 bases). Per the germline V gene, CDR1 is SEHNR and CDR2 is FQNEAQ (reference sequence). V dropped 5 bases and J dropped 12 bases, with 18 bases sitting between them. The CDR3 extends over 13 amino acids. The CDR3 DNA reads as TGTGCCAGCAGCAATTCCGGGAGACCATCCCAGTATTTT. Protein: CASSNSGRPSQYF. Together with reference TRBV7-9 and TRBJ2-3, the CDR3 gives the full variable domain: DTGVSQNPRHKITKRGQNVTFRCDPISEHNRLYWYRQTLGQGPEFLTYFQNEAQLEKSRLLSDRFSAERPKGSFSTLEIQRTEQGDSAMYLCASSNSGRPSQYFGPGTRLTVL.

This clonotype has a count of ten or more. The genes are TRBV20-1 and TRBJ2-3; D possibly corresponds to TRBD2 (6 bases). CDR3 size: 17 residues. Trimming stripped 1 base from V and 3 bases from J, with 20 bases between. Germline values: CDR1 DFQATT, CDR2 SNEGSKA (reference sequence). In DNA form, the CDR3 reads TGCAGTGCTAGAGGAAATTTAGTGGAGGGCCCAACAGATACGCAGTATTTT. Its translation: CSARGNLVEGPTDTQYF.

This clonotype was counted only a few times. This rearrangement joins TRBV18 to TRBJ1-1, with TRBD1 matching 7 bases. The V gene end was trimmed by 5 bases and the J gene end by 4 bases; junction bases not matched to a gene: 4. The CDR3 runs to 13 residues. Germline CDR1 reads KGHSH; CDR2 reads LQKENI. The CDR3 DNA is TGTGCCAGCTCAATCCGGGACAGCACTGAAGCTTTCTTT. The encoded protein is CASSIRDSTEAFF. The variable domain in full, with the rest retrieved from reference TRBV18 and TRBJ1-1, is NAGVMQNPRHLVRRRGQEARLRCSPMKGHSHVYWYRQLPEEGLKFMVYLQKENIIDESGMPKERFSAEFPKEGPSILRIQQVVRGDSAAYFCASSIRDSTEAFFGQGTRLTVV.

This clonotype was seen repeatedly, ten times or more. The genes are TRBV10-3 and TRBJ2-2; D may be TRBD1 (5 bases). Germline V gene sequence: CDR1 ENHRY, CDR2 SYGVKD. V was trimmed by 6 bases and J by 6 bases, leaving 14 bases between them. The CDR3 consists of 14 residues. CDR3 sequence reads: CAIRASQVAGELFF. For the CDR3, the DNA is TGTGCCATCAGGGCCTCACAGGTAGCCGGGGAGCTGTTTTTT.

Regarding this clonotype: It may be a read error: a sequence one base away is much more abundant. The chain uses TRBV7-2 and TRBJ2-1, with TRBD2 identical over 9 bases. Germline V gives CDR1 SGHTA, CDR2 FQGNSA. V lost 5 bases to trimming and J lost 10 bases; unmatched junction nucleotides: 15. The CDR3 runs to 16 residues. CDR3 coding DNA: TGTGCCAGCAGCCTGGCAGGGATAGCGGGAGCGAAGGAGCAGTTCTTC. This encodes CASSLAGIAGAKEQFF.

The chain has TRBV30 and TRBJ2-7; TRBD1 is a possible D gene (5 bases). Germline V lookup: CDR1 GTSNPN, CDR2 SVGIG (reference sequence). The V end lost 0 bases, the J end lost 1 base, and 13 bases lay between the germline ends. The CDR3 is made up of 15 amino acids. CDR3 DNA: TGTGCCTGGAGTGTTAGTGGCAGGGCGTCCTACGAGCAGTACTTC. Amino acids: CAWSVSGRASYEQYF.

This clonotype was seen only a few times. The CDR3 sequence: CASSFTDDVEQFF. The CDR3 coding sequence is TGTGCCAGCAGTTTCACAGATGATGTTGAGCAGTTCTTC. This chain joins TRBV12-3 or TRBV12-4 and TRBJ2-1, with unresolved D. The CDR3 loop spans 13 amino acids. V was cut by 3 bases and J by 9 bases, with 12 bases left in between.

This clonotype was found a few times. The chain joins TRBV12-3 or TRBV12-4 to TRBJ1-5; TRBD1 matches at 10 bases. The V and J ends lost 6 bases and 4 bases, in that order; junction bases with no gene match: 6. The CDR3 contains 15 residues. The DNA of the CDR3 is TGTGCCAGCAGGCTGGGACAGGGGAGGAATCAGCCCCAGCATTTT. As protein: CASRLGQGRNQPQHF.

There are a few counts of this clonotype. V and J are TRBV6-1 and TRBJ2-1; 12 bases agree with TRBD2. The germline V gene encodes CDR1 MNHNS and CDR2 SASEGT. CDR3 size: 16 residues. J gave up 3 bases and V 7 bases, and 7 bases lay outside the gene matches. The CDR3 reads CASKGRLAGVYNEQFF. CDR3 coding DNA: TGTGCCAGCAAGGGGCGACTAGCGGGAGTCTACAATGAGCAGTTCTTC.

This clonotype was picked up many times. The rearrangement links TRBV6-1 to TRBJ1-2; D is undetermined. The CDR3 loop spans 11 amino acids. The germline V and J ends were trimmed by 8 bases and 6 bases, with 10 bases remaining between them. Germline-derived CDR1 and CDR2 are MNHNS and SASEGT. CDR3 sequence: CASRIGNGYTF. The CDR3 nucleotides read TGTGCCAGCCGAATAGGGAATGGCTACACCTTC.

This clonotype was seen repeatedly, ten times or more. V is TRBV29-1 and J is TRBJ1-1; D remains ambiguous. The germline V gene encodes CDR1 SQVTM and CDR2 ANQGSEA. The CDR3 length is 12 residues. Trimming cost V 1 base and J 0 bases, with 3 bases left between them. CDR3 in DNA: TGCAGCGTTGAAGTCCTGAACACTGAAGCTTTCTTT. It codes for CSVEVLNTEAFF.

This chain uses TRBV6-1 with TRBJ1-4; possibly TRBD1 for D (5 bases). Germline CDR1 reads MNHNS; CDR2 reads SASEGT. The CDR3 is 13 amino acids. Trimming stripped 7 bases from V and 8 bases from J, with 14 bases between. This CDR3 is CASTEGLGEKLFF. The DNA of the CDR3 is TGTGCCAGCACTGAGGGGTTAGGGGAAAAACTGTTTTTT.

DNA for the CDR3: TGTGCCAGTAGTCCGACCACGTCTGGGACCCAGTACTTC. This translates into CASSPTTSGTQYF. The chain is built from TRBV19 and TRBJ2-5; D gene ambiguous. Trimming stripped 5 bases from V and 7 bases from J, with 14 bases between. CDR1 is LNHDA and CDR2 is SQIVND in the germline V gene (reference sequence). The CDR3 loop spans 13 amino acids.

There are many counts of this clonotype. The chain couples TRBV12-3 or TRBV12-4 to TRBJ2-3; 7 bases fit TRBD1. V was pared by 5 bases and J by 0 bases, with 8 bases of the junction left unmatched. The CDR3 loop spans 16 amino acids. The CDR3 DNA reads TGTGCCAGCAGTACCCAGGGGGAACTAAGCACAGATACGCAGTATTTT. Protein sequence: CASSTQGELSTDTQYF.

This clonotype was recorded many times. The J gene is TRBJ2-2, the V gene TRBV4-3, with 8 bases identical to TRBD2. The junction had 3 bases not matched to a gene; V was cut back by 3 bases and J by 0 bases. Germline V gene sequence: CDR1 LGHNA, CDR2 YSLEER. The CDR3 is 16 residues long. For the CDR3, the DNA is TGCGCCAGCAGCCATGGACTAGCTGCGAACACCGGGGAGCTGTTTTTT. Translating it yields CASSHGLAANTGELFF.

This chain uses TRBV29-1 with TRBJ1-1; D gene uncertain. CDR1 and CDR2 (germline): SQVTM, ANQGSEA. CDR3 size: 11 residues. DNA of the CDR3: TGCAGTGCTACACCCGGCCCTGAAGCTTTCTTT. Translating it yields CSATPGPEAFF.

The CDR3 region is CASSTLNTEAFF. DNA of the CDR3: TGTGCCAGCAGCACTCTGAACACTGAAGCTTTCTTT. The chain recombines TRBV28 with TRBJ1-1; the D is unclear. Trimming took 6 bases from V and 0 from J, leaving 5 bases between them. Per germline, CDR1 MDHEN and CDR2 SYDVKM. CDR3 length: 12 amino acids.

The table lists this clonotype with a few counts. The chain uses TRBV11-3 and TRBJ2-1, with TRBD1 identical over 8 bases. The germline V gene has CDR1 SGHNT and CDR2 YENEEA. V lost 1 base and J lost 1; bases outside the gene matches: 6. The CDR3 extends over 17 amino acids. CDR3 sequence (DNA): TGTGCCAGCAGCTTAGGACAGGGGAGAGAGTCCTACAATGAGCAGTTCTTC. Residues: CASSLGQGRESYNEQFF.

The sample holds many counts of this clonotype. V and J are TRBV2 and TRBJ2-7; possible D gene TRBD2, 5 bases. Trimming stripped 4 bases from V and 0 bases from J, with 7 bases between. CDR3 length: 13 residues. In germline, CDR1 is SNHLY, CDR2 FYNNEI. CDR3 protein: CASSAGFSYEQYF. CDR3 nucleotides: TGTGCCAGCAGTGCGGGGTTCTCCTACGAGCAGTACTTC.

This clonotype has ten or more counts. The rearrangement links TRBV7-2 to TRBJ2-7, with D perhaps matching TRBD2 (6 bases). This CDR3 has 13 residues. The germline V gene encodes CDR1 SGHTA and CDR2 FQGNSA. The V end was cut by 1 base, the J end by 4 bases, with 8 bases between. The CDR3 DNA reads TGTGCCAGCAGCTTAGATCGGGGGTACGAGCAGTACTTC. This codes for CASSLDRGYEQYF.

This clonotype was counted between two and nine times. The rearrangement uses TRBV28 and TRBJ2-1; the D is unclear. Germline assignment: CDR1 MDHEN and CDR2 SYDVKM. Trimming took off 6 bases at V and 10 bases at J, with 16 bases between the two ends. The CDR3 totals 13 residues. CDR3 sequence: CASRGDVIKEQFF. The CDR3 DNA is TGTGCCAGCAGGGGTGACGTAATTAAGGAGCAGTTCTTC.

Many counts were recorded for this clonotype. The V call is TRBV24-1, the J call TRBJ2-1; D call uncertain. Germline V gene sequence: CDR1 KGHDR, CDR2 SFDVKD. CDR3 size: 11 residues. The ends were cut back, 6 bases at V and 4 bases at J, with 3 bases in the middle. DNA for the CDR3: TGTGCCACCAGTCATTACAATGAGCAGTTCTTC. This encodes CATSHYNEQFF.

The chain joins TRBV20-1 to TRBJ2-7, with TRBD1 matching 7 bases. Looked up from germline, CDR1 is DFQATT and CDR2 is SNEGSKA (reference sequence). Unmatched junction bases numbered 7, after V lost 2 bases and J lost 0 bases. The CDR3 is 15 residues long. The CDR3, as DNA: TGCAGTGCTAGACCTCTTGACAGGGCCTCCTACGAGCAGTACTTC. This gives the protein CSARPLDRASYEQYF.

The table lists this clonotype with a few counts. The chain recombines TRBV20-1 with TRBJ2-3; D assignment may be TRBD1 or TRBD2 (5 bases each). The CDR3 covers 16 residues. Germline CDR1 DFQATT, CDR2 SNEGSKA (reference sequence). Trimming pared 2 bases from V and 1 base from J, leaving 16 bases between. The CDR3 region has the DNA TGCAGTGCTAGACCCTCGGGCCAGGGAGGCACAGATACGCAGTATTTT. It specifies CSARPSGQGGTDTQYF.

This clonotype was seen repeatedly, ten times or more. For the CDR3, the DNA is TGTGCCAGCTCACCGCCACGGGCCGGAGGCTATGGCTACACCTTC. It codes for CASSPPRAGGYGYTF. The chain recombines TRBV18 with TRBJ1-2; D is unresolved. V was clipped by 3 bases and J by 4 bases, with 15 bases between them. This CDR3 has 15 amino acids. The germline CDR1 and CDR2 sequences are KGHSH and LQKENI.

This clonotype was detected a few times. The chain couples TRBV7-2 to TRBJ2-3; a weak D match, TRBD1 (6 bases). The CDR3 spans 14 residues. V was clipped by 1 base and J by 6 bases, with 11 bases between them. The germline V gene encodes CDR1 SGHTA and CDR2 FQGNSA. This CDR3 reads CASSLVQGLDTQYF. CDR3 DNA sequence: TGTGCCAGCAGCTTAGTCCAGGGGTTGGATACGCAGTATTTT.